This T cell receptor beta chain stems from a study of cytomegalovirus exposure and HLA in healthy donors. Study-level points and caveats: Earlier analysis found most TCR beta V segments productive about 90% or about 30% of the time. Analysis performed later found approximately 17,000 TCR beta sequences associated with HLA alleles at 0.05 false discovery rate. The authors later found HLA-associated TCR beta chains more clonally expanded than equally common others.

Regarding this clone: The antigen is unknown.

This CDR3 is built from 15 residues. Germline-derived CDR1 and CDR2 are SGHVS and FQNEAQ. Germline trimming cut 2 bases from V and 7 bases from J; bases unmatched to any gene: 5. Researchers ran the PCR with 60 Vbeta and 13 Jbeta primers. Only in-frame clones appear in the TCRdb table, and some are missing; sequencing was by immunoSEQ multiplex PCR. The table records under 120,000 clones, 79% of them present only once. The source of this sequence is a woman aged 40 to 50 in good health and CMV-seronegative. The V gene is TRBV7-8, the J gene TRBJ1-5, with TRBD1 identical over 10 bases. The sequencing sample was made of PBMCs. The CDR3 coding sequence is TGTGCCAGCAGCTTAAGGACAGGGGGAGGCCAGCCCCAGCATTTT. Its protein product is CASSLRTGGGQPQHF.